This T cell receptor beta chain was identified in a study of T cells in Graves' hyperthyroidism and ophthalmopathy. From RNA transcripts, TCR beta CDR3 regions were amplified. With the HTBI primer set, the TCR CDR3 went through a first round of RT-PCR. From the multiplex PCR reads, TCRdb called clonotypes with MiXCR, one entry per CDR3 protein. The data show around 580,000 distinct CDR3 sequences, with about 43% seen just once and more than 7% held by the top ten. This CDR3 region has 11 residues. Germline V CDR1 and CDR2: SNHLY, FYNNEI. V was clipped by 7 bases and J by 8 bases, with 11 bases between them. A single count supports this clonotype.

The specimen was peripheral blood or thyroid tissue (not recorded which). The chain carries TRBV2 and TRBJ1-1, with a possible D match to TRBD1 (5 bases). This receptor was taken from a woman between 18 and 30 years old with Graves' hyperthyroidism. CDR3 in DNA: TGTGCCAGCAAAGGGTGGGACGAAGCTTTCTTT. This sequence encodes CASKGWDEAFF.